These 32 T cell receptor beta chains share one sample of origin, sequenced in a study of T cells expressing NK-cell markers. Each CDR3 protein gets one entry in TCRdb, which reprocessed the 5' RACE reads and gives no DNA. The sample's table shows 450,000 to 600,000 distinct CDR3 sequences. Sequencing was performed on blood T cells: a sorted CD56 or NKG2C T cell subset, CD4+ or CD8+ T cells, or bulk PBMC T cells (not recorded which). These receptors were collected from a man younger than 30 in good health.

The chain combines TRBV29-1 with TRBJ2-1; the D call from TCRdb, TRBD2, cannot be confirmed without DNA. Germline CDR1 SQVTM, CDR2 ANQGSEA. The CDR3 has 13 residues. The CDR3: CSVPGLESYEQFF.

The V gene is TRBV12-3 or TRBV12-4, the J gene TRBJ2-7; TCRdb returns TRBD1, unconfirmable since there is no DNA. The CDR3 consists of 15 residues. This CDR3 is CASSIRGFNSYEQYF.

The V and J genes are TRBV6-5 and TRBJ2-1; the D gene TCRdb calls, TRBD2, cannot be checked with no DNA. Germline CDR1 reads MNHEY; CDR2 reads SVGAGI. The CDR3 has 15 amino acids. This CDR3 reads CASSYRTSAYNEQFF.

The rearrangement uses TRBV29-1 and TRBJ2-1; TCRdb's D call, TRBD2, is unchecked because there is no DNA. This CDR3 has 13 residues. Germline CDR1 is SQVTM and CDR2 is ANQGSEA. CDR3 residues: CSVSSGSKDEQFF.

This chain uses TRBV28 with TRBJ2-7; no DNA is available, so the TRBD1 call from TCRdb remains unchecked. Germline CDR1 reads MDHEN; CDR2 reads SYDVKM. The CDR3 runs to 16 residues. This CDR3 reads CASSSLVGLQPYEQYF.

This chain links TRBV5-1 with TRBJ1-2; the TCRdb call, TRBD1, lacks DNA for checking. The CDR3 length is 16 residues. Looked up from germline, CDR1 is SGHRS and CDR2 is YFSETQ. CDR3 loop: CASSLASRTEVYGYTF.

This chain uses TRBV11-2 with TRBJ2-1; TCRdb's D call of TRBD2 is untestable without DNA. Germline V gene lookup returns CDR1 SGHAT and CDR2 FQNNGV. The length of the CDR3 is 18 residues. CDR3 region: CASSLGTSVTSSYNEQFF.

The rearrangement joins TRBV9 to TRBJ2-4. This CDR3 has 15 amino acids. Germline V lookup: CDR1 SGDLS, CDR2 YYNGEE. The CDR3 loop is CASSGPGVFKNIQYF.

The V and J genes are TRBV30 and TRBJ1-5. The CDR3 is 15 amino acids. Germline V gives CDR1 GTSNPN, CDR2 SVGIG (reference sequence). This CDR3 reads CAWSVPGYSNQPQHF.

The rearrangement joins TRBV18 to TRBJ2-1; TCRdb designates TRBD2, a call that cannot be tested without DNA. In germline, CDR1 is KGHSH, CDR2 LQKENI. The CDR3 spans 15 residues. This CDR3 is CASSPTSGYYNEQFF.

The CDR3 sequence: CASSPLAGPTGELFF. The genes are TRBV4-1 and TRBJ2-2; without DNA, the TCRdb call of TRBD2 cannot be checked. CDR3 length equals 15 residues. The germline CDR1 and CDR2 sequences are MGHRA and YSYEKL.

This chain uses TRBV2 with TRBJ1-5. Germline assignment: CDR1 SNHLY and CDR2 FYNNEI. The CDR3 is 13 residues long. The CDR3 spells CASSAGKGQPQHF.

The CDR3: CASSLFSGSASHNEQFF. The chain couples TRBV5-1 to TRBJ2-1; TCRdb designates TRBD2, a call that cannot be tested without DNA. The CDR3 is made up of 17 amino acids. The germline gives CDR1 SGHRS, CDR2 YFSETQ. The full variable domain, its missing parts supplied by reference TRBV5-1 and TRBJ2-1, is KAGVTQTPRYLIKTRGQQVTLSCSPISGHRSVSWYQQTPGQGLQFLFEYFSETQRNKGNFPGRFSGRQFSNSRSEMNVSTLELGDSALYLCASSLFSGSASHNEQFFGPGTRLTVL.

J is TRBJ1-2 and V is TRBV11-2. This CDR3 contains 13 residues. Germline values: CDR1 SGHAT, CDR2 FQNNGV. CDR3 sequence: CASSLEGLGGYTF.

The chain is built from TRBV12-3 or TRBV12-4 and TRBJ2-1. The CDR3 is 16 residues long. This CDR3 is CASTQLGGSAYNEQFF.

This rearrangement joins TRBV12-3 or TRBV12-4 to TRBJ1-1. The CDR3 is 13 amino acids. The CDR3 spells CARKTNGETEAFF.

The chain recombines TRBV20-1 with TRBJ2-1; TCRdb outputs TRBD2, but without DNA this stays unchecked. The germline CDR1 and CDR2 sequences are DFQATT and SNEGSKA (reference sequence). CDR3 length equals 13 residues. The CDR3 here is CSALSGRSNEQFF.

The rearrangement links TRBV18 to TRBJ2-1. Germline CDR1 KGHSH, CDR2 LQKENI. CDR3 length: 14 residues. CDR3 loop: CASSPREGINEQFF.

CDR3 sequence: CASSFRTSGNGGELFF. V and J are TRBV7-2 and TRBJ2-2; TCRdb's assignment of TRBD2 cannot be checked, as there is no DNA. Germline V gene sequence: CDR1 SGHTA, CDR2 FQGNSA. The CDR3 spans 16 residues.

The chain combines TRBV5-1 with TRBJ2-3; TCRdb gives TRBD2 as the D gene, but with no DNA this cannot be confirmed. Looked up from germline, CDR1 is SGHRS and CDR2 is YFSETQ. The CDR3 consists of 18 residues. The chain's CDR3 is CASSSPTRLAGTGDTQYF.

The rearrangement uses TRBV28 and TRBJ2-4. The CDR3 runs to 13 residues. Germline-derived CDR1 and CDR2 are MDHEN and SYDVKM. The CDR3 spells CASSLSEANIQYF. The entire variable domain, with the rest obtained from reference TRBV28 and TRBJ2-4, is as follows: DVKVTQSSRYLVKRTGEKVFLECVQDMDHENMFWYRQDPGLGLRLIYFSYDVKMKEKGDIPEGYSVSREKKERFSLILESASTNQTSMYLCASSLSEANIQYFGAGTRLSVL.

V gene TRBV7-8 combines with J gene TRBJ2-1; TCRdb's D call, TRBD1, is unchecked because there is no DNA. CDR3 length: 13 residues. The germline gives CDR1 SGHVS, CDR2 FQNEAQ. CDR3 amino acids: CASSSRTGWEQFF.

This rearrangement joins TRBV4-1 to TRBJ1-2; TCRdb gives TRBD1 as the D gene, but with no DNA this cannot be confirmed. Germline V gene sequence: CDR1 MGHRA, CDR2 YSYEKL. This CDR3 is built from 16 residues. CDR3 loop: CASSPLPGQVRSGYTF.

J is TRBJ1-1 and V is TRBV2. The CDR3 totals 12 residues. The V gene's germline CDR1 is SNHLY and CDR2 FYNNEI. The CDR3 protein is CASSEMGREAFF.

This chain links TRBV7-2 with TRBJ2-6. Germline CDR1 is SGHTA and CDR2 is FQGNSA. The CDR3 extends over 15 amino acids. CDR3 sequence: CASSFIGSGANVLTF.

This chain joins TRBV7-9 and TRBJ2-3; lacking DNA, the TRBD2 call made by TCRdb goes unchecked. The V gene's germline CDR1 is SEHNR and CDR2 FQNEAQ (reference sequence). The CDR3 runs to 15 residues. The CDR3 sequence: CASSWEGVSTDTQYF.

V gene TRBV5-6 combines with J gene TRBJ1-2; TCRdb returns TRBD1, unconfirmable since there is no DNA. This CDR3 comprises 13 residues. Looked up from germline, CDR1 is SGHDT and CDR2 is YYEEEE. The chain's CDR3 is CASSLGPGYGYTF. Complete variable domain (other parts from reference TRBV5-6 and TRBJ1-2): DAGVTQSPTHLIKTRGQQVTLRCSPKSGHDTVSWYQQALGQGPQFIFQYYEEEERQRGNFPDRFSGHQFPNYSSELNVNALLLGDSALYLCASSLGPGYGYTFGSGTRLTVV.

This chain links TRBV6-2 or TRBV6-3 with TRBJ2-7; with no DNA, the TCRdb D assignment of TRBD1 cannot be verified. The germline gives CDR1 MNHEY, CDR2 SVGEGT. This CDR3 comprises 14 residues. Here the CDR3 reads CASSYSVMGDEQYF.

The chain joins TRBV4-3 to TRBJ2-5; the D gene TCRdb calls, TRBD2, cannot be checked with no DNA. Per the germline V gene, CDR1 is LGHNA and CDR2 is YSLEER. The CDR3 covers 17 residues. This CDR3 reads CASSQSGTSGRRETQYF.

The rearrangement links TRBV7-8 to TRBJ2-1. Germline CDR1 reads SGHVS; CDR2 reads FQNEAQ. The CDR3 totals 12 residues. The CDR3 sequence is CASSLRWDEQFF.

The chain joins TRBV14 to TRBJ2-7; TCRdb's D call, TRBD2, is unchecked because there is no DNA. The CDR3 runs 16 residues. The germline V gene encodes CDR1 SGHDN and CDR2 FVKESK. The chain's CDR3 is CASSQGLAGGPVEQYF.

V is TRBV21-1 and J is TRBJ2-1; TCRdb picks TRBD2, but there is no DNA to check that call. TRBV21-1 constitutes a pseudogene. This CDR3 contains 16 residues. CDR3 amino acids: CASSNSGLRVVNEQFF.